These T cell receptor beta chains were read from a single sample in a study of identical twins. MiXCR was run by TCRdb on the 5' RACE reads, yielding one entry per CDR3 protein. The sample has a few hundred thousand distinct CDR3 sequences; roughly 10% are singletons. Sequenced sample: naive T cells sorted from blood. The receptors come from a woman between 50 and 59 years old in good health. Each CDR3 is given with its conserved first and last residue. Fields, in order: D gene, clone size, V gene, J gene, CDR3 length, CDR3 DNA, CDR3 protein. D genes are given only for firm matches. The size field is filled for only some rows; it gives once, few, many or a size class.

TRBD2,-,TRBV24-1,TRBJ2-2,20,TGTGCCACCAGTGGATCCTTGGGACTAGCGAGCGCACCGAACACCGGGGAGCTGTTTTTT,CATSGSLGLASAPNTGELFF
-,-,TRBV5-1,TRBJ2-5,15,TGCGCCAGCAGCTGGCAGGACCAGACGGAAGAGACCCAGTACTTC,CASSWQDQTEETQYF
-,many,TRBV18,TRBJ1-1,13,TGTGCCAGCTCGACAGGTCCGAACACTGAAGCTTTCTTT,CASSTGPNTEAFF
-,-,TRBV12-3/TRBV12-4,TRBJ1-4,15,TGTGCCAGCAGTTTAGGGGGACCGAGGAATGAAAAACTGTTTTTT,CASSLGGPRNEKLFF
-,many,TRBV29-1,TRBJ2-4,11,TGCAGCGTCACTGTGAAAAACATTCAGTACTTC,CSVTVKNIQYF
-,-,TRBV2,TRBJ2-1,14,TGTGCCAGCAGCCGGGGACCCCCGGGGAATGAGCAGTTCTTC,CASSRGPPGNEQFF
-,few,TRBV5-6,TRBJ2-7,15,TGTGCCAGCAGCTTGGACAGGGAGGCTTCCTACGAGCAGTACTTC,CASSLDREASYEQYF
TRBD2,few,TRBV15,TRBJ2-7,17,TGTGCCACCAGCATTTCTAGGCTAGCGGGAACAGGCTACGAGCAGTACTTC,CATSISRLAGTGYEQYF
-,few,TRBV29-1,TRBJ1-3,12,TGCAGCGTGGACCACAGGGGAAACACCATATATTTT,CSVDHRGNTIYF
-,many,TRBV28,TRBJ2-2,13,TGTGCCAGCTACAGGGAAGTCCCCGGGGAGCTGTTTTTT,CASYREVPGELFF
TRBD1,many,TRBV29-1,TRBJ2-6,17,TGCAGCGCCCGGACAGGGGCCCAAAGCTCTGGGGCCAACGTCCTGACTTTC,CSARTGAQSSGANVLTF
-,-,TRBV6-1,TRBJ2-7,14,TGTGCCAGCAGTTCTATAGAGGGTCGTTACGAGCAGTACTTC,CASSSIEGRYEQYF
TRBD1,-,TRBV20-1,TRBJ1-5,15,TGCAGTGCTAGAGGACAGGGACATAGCAATCAGCCCCAGCATTTT,CSARGQGHSNQPQHF
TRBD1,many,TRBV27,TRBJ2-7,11,TGTGCCAGCAGTGCTAGGGGGCTTCAGTACTTC,CASSARGLQYF
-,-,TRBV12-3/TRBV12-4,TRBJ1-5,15,TGTGCCAGCAGTCCGCCAGGAGGATACAATCAGCCCCAGCATTTT,CASSPPGGYNQPQHF
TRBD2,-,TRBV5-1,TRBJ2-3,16,TGCGCCAGCAGCGGGGGACTAGCGGGATCAGCGGATACGCAGTATTTT,CASSGGLAGSADTQYF
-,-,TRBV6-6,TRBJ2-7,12,TGTGCCAGCAGTTACCCTGACAGCGAGCAGTACTTC,CASSYPDSEQYF
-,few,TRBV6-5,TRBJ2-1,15,TGTGCCAGCACCCTACGACCGCTAGATACCGGTGAGCAGTTCTTC,CASTLRPLDTGEQFF
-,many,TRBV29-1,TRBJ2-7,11,TGCAGCGTTCCGATGGGCTACGAGCAGTACTTC,CSVPMGYEQYF
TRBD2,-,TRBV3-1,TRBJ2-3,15,TGTGCCAGCAGAGGCCTAGCGGGGGGGGCAGATACGCAGTATTTT,CASRGLAGGADTQYF
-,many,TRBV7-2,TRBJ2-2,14,TGTGCCAGCAGCTTCCTCGGGAACACCGGGGAGCTGTTTTTT,CASSFLGNTGELFF
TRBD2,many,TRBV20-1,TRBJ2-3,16,TGCAGTGCTACCCAGACTAGCGGGGGACTCACAGATACGCAGTATTTT,CSATQTSGGLTDTQYF
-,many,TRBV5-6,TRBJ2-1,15,TGTGCCAGCAGGTTGGCAGGTTCAGCCTACAATGAGCAGTTCTTC,CASRLAGSAYNEQFF
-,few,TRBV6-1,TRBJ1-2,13,TGTGCCAGCAGTGAAGCGGGGGGAAGGGGCTACACCTTC,CASSEAGGRGYTF
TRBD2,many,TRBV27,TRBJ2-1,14,TGTGCCAGCGACTCGGGACTACCTAACAATGAGCAGTTCTTC,CASDSGLPNNEQFF
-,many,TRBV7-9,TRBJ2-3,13,TGTGCCAGCAGCTTAGGAGAGGTGGATACGCAGTATTTT,CASSLGEVDTQYF
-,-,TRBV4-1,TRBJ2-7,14,TGCGCCAGCAGCCAAGTCCCGGTAACCTACGAGCAGTACTTC,CASSQVPVTYEQYF
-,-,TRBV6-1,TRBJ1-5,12,TGTGCCAGCAGTGAGGCAGGAGGCCCCCAGCATTTT,CASSEAGGPQHF
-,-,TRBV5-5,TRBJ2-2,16,TGTGCCAGCAAAAGTGGCCCGGGAGTCTACACCGGGGAGCTGTTTTTT,CASKSGPGVYTGELFF
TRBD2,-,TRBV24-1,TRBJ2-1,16,TGTGCCACCAGTGACCCCCTGCCGGGAGGGTACAATGAGCAGTTCTTC,CATSDPLPGGYNEQFF
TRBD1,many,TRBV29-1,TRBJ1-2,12,TGCAGCGTGGGAAACAGGGGGAGCGGCTACACCTTC,CSVGNRGSGYTF
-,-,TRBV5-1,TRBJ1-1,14,TGCGCCAGCAGAAACGGGGCAGAGGGCACTGAAGCTTTCTTT,CASRNGAEGTEAFF
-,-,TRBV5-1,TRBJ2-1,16,TGCGCCAGCAGCTTAACCACCCTACTAGTACCTAATGAGCAGTTCTTC,CASSLTTLLVPNEQFF
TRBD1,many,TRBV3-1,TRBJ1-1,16,TGTGCCAGCAGCCAAGGGGACAGGGGACCCAAGACTGAAGCTTTCTTT,CASSQGDRGPKTEAFF
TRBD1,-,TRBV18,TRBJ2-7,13,TGTGCCAGCTCAGCGACAGGGAGCTACGAGCAGTACTTC,CASSATGSYEQYF
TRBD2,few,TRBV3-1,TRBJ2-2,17,TGTGCCAGCAGCCAATTGGCGGGAGAGAAGTTCTCCGGGGAGCTGTTTTTT,CASSQLAGEKFSGELFF
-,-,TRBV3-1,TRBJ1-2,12,TGTGCCAGCGGTAGTAGGGTTGGCGGCTACACCTTC,CASGSRVGGYTF
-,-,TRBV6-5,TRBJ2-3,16,TGTGCCAGCAGTTCCCGGCTAGAAACCCTTACAGATACGCAGTATTTT,CASSSRLETLTDTQYF
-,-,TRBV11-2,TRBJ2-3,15,TGTGCCAGCAGCTTAGATTCGAGGGGTCCAGATACGCAGTATTTT,CASSLDSRGPDTQYF
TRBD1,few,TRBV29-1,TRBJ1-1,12,TGCAGCGTTGGGGCAGGGGGCACTGAAGCTTTCTTT,CSVGAGGTEAFF
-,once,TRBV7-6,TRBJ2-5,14,TGTGCCAGCAGCAGCTGGACTGCCCAAGAGACCCAGTACTTC,CASSSWTAQETQYF
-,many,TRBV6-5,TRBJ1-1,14,TGTGCCAGCAGCATGGGACGGACGAACACTGAAGCTTTCTTT,CASSMGRTNTEAFF
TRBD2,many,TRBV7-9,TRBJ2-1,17,TGTGCCAGCAGCACCCGACTAGCGGGAGGCCAGGGGGATGAGCAGTTCTTC,CASSTRLAGGQGDEQFF
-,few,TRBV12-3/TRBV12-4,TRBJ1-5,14,TGTGCCAGCAGTTTCAGCCGACACAATCAGCCCCAGCATTTT,CASSFSRHNQPQHF
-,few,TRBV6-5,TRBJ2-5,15,TGTGCCAGCAGTTACCACTCAGGGGTTGGAGAGACCCAGTACTTC,CASSYHSGVGETQYF
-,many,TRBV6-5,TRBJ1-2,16,TGTGCCAGCAGTTACAGGTGGCGTATGGACAGCTATGGCTACACCTTC,CASSYRWRMDSYGYTF
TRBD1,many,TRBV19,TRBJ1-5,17,TGTGCCAGTAGCAAGCCGACAGGGGCTATCAGATATCAGCCCCAGCATTTT,CASSKPTGAIRYQPQHF
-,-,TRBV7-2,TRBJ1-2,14,TGTGCCAGCAGTTTCGACAGGCCTAACTATGGCTACACCTTC,CASSFDRPNYGYTF
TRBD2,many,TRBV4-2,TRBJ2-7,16,TGTGCCAGCAGCCGCCGAAGGACTAGCGGGTACTACGAGCAGTACTTC,CASSRRRTSGYYEQYF
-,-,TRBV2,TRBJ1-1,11,TGTGCCAGCAGTGAAGGGGTAGAAGCTTTCTTT,CASSEGVEAFF
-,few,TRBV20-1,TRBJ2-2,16,TGCAGTGCTAGAGAGATGATACAGGGCTCCACCGGGGAGCTGTTTTTT,CSAREMIQGSTGELFF
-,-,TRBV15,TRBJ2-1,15,TGTGCCACCATAAAAGGGACGGACTCCTACAATGAGCAGTTCTTC,CATIKGTDSYNEQFF
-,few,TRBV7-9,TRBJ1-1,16,TGTGCCAGCAGCTTAGAATTCGGCAGGGCGGCCACTGAAGCTTTCTTT,CASSLEFGRAATEAFF